This passage covers 16 T cell receptor beta chains from one sample sequenced in a study of CD8+ T cells in alopecia areata. cDNA serving as the sequencing template came from extracted, reverse transcribed RNA. Sequenced by immunoSEQ multiplex PCR; TCRdb stores in-frame clones only, minus some. Of roughly 220,000 clones listed, more than 55% are singletons. The treatment was: oral pan-JAK inhibitor, 5-10 mg twice daily. Sequenced here: CD4+ T cells sorted from blood, sampled around week 42, from a patient treated with tofacitinib. These receptors all come from a human donor with alopecia areata.

The rearrangement joins TRBV6-4 to TRBJ1-2; possible D gene TRBD1, 6 bases. The CDR3 is made up of 14 amino acids. CDR1 is MRHNA and CDR2 is SNTAGT in the germline V gene. Trimming removed 1 base from V and 7 bases from J, with 13 bases in between. This CDR3 is CASSDWSRGGGYTF. The DNA for the CDR3 is TGTGCCAGCAGTGACTGGTCCAGGGGTGGTGGCTACACCTTC.

The CDR3 here is CASSPPDRAHTF. CDR3 coding DNA: TGTGCCAGCAGCCCCCCCGACAGGGCCCACACCTTC. This rearrangement joins TRBV7-9 to TRBJ1-2, with TRBD1 matching over 7 bases. The CDR3 spans 12 residues. V trimming: 5 bases; J trimming: 12 bases; junction bases outside the gene matches: 9. The germline CDR1 and CDR2 sequences are SEHNR and FQNEAQ (reference sequence).

J is TRBJ2-1 and V is TRBV21-1. TRBV21-1 is described as a pseudogene. The CDR3 length is 11 residues. DNA for the CDR3: TGTGCCAGCCCAGCCGGGCTCCAGCAGTTCTTC. This encodes CASPAGLQQFF.

This rearrangement joins TRBV29-1 to TRBJ2-4; D uncertain. The CDR3 has 14 amino acids. V lost 7 bases and J lost 0, with 13 bases in between. Germline lookup yields CDR1 SQVTM and CDR2 ANQGSEA. The CDR3 region has the DNA TGCAGCGCCACCCCAACACTAGCCAAAAACATTCAGTACTTC. Its translation is CSATPTLAKNIQYF.

This clone was observed a few times. The CDR3 is CSGRLAGGTYNEQFF. The CDR3 DNA reads as TGCAGCGGCCGACTAGCGGGGGGGACCTACAATGAGCAGTTCTTC. This chain connects TRBV29-1 to TRBJ2-1; 14 nucleotides match TRBD2. The germline V gene has CDR1 SQVTM and CDR2 ANQGSEA. The J segment lost 2 bases and the V segment lost 7 bases, leaving 4 bases of the junction unmatched. This CDR3 contains 15 residues.

This chain connects TRBV7-2 to TRBJ1-2; D is unresolved. Trimming took 6 bases from V and 4 from J, leaving 12 bases between them. Germline-derived CDR1 and CDR2 are SGHTA and FQGNSA. This CDR3 is built from 13 residues. The CDR3, as DNA: TGTGCCAGCAGTCCCAGTCAGGTCTATGGCTACACCTTC. Translated: CASSPSQVYGYTF.

This chain links TRBV2 with TRBJ1-5, with 7 bases that match TRBD1. Germline values: CDR1 SNHLY, CDR2 FYNNEI. CDR3 length: 14 amino acids. The V gene end was trimmed by 5 bases and the J gene end by 0 bases; junction bases not matched to a gene: 1. The CDR3 loop reads CASSYRGSNQPQHF. DNA for the CDR3: TGTGCCAGCAGTTACAGGGGTAGCAATCAGCCCCAGCATTTT.

The V call is TRBV14, the J call TRBJ2-3; D could derive from TRBD1 or TRBD2 (5 bases each). This CDR3 has 13 amino acids. Per the germline V gene, CDR1 is SGHDN and CDR2 is FVKESK. V was pared by 0 bases and J by 7 bases, with 8 bases between. CDR3 loop: CASSQDGGYTQYF. The CDR3 DNA follows: TGTGCCAGCAGCCAAGATGGGGGATATACGCAGTATTTT.

This chain uses TRBV7-9 with TRBJ2-2, with D perhaps matching TRBD2 (5 bases). V was clipped by 1 base and J by 7 bases, with 10 bases between them. The CDR3 contains 14 residues. Germline assignment: CDR1 SEHNR and CDR2 FQNEAQ (reference sequence). The chain's CDR3 is CASSLEAEGGELFF. CDR3 nucleotides: TGTGCCAGCAGCTTAGAGGCAGAGGGCGGGGAGCTGTTTTTT.

CDR3 in DNA: TGCAGCAGTTCGTCGAGGGTCCACAATGAGCAGTTCTTC. Translation gives CSSSSRVHNEQFF. The chain employs TRBV29-1 and TRBJ2-1; a weak D match, TRBD2 (5 bases). Germline-derived CDR1 and CDR2 are SQVTM and ANQGSEA. With 8 bases removed from V and 5 bases from J, the gap between germline ends came to 16 bases. This CDR3 has 13 residues.

This chain uses TRBV4-3 with TRBJ1-1; no definite D call. Per the germline V gene, CDR1 is LGHNA and CDR2 is YSLEER. The CDR3 consists of 13 residues. The V end was cut by 6 bases, the J end by 1 base, with 9 bases between. The DNA of the CDR3 is TGCGCCAGCAGTCCTGACACGAACACTGAAGCTTTCTTT. Its protein product is CASSPDTNTEAFF.

The genes are TRBV18 and TRBJ2-7; D may be TRBD2 (7 bases). V was trimmed by 3 bases and J by 3 bases, leaving 12 bases between them. There are 14 residues in the CDR3. Germline V gene data show CDR1 as KGHSH and CDR2 as LQKENI. The CDR3 spells CASSPGGQGYEQYF. In nucleotides, the CDR3 is TGTGCCAGCTCACCGGGGGGGCAGGGCTACGAGCAGTACTTC. The variable domain in full, completed from reference TRBV18 and TRBJ2-7, reads NAGVMQNPRHLVRRRGQEARLRCSPMKGHSHVYWYRQLPEEGLKFMVYLQKENIIDESGMPKERFSAEFPKEGPSILRIQQVVRGDSAAYFCASSPGGQGYEQYFGPGTRLTVT.

CDR3 DNA sequence: TGCGCCAGCAGCTTGGAAGGATTAGAGACCCAGTACTTC. This gives the protein CASSLEGLETQYF. The chain recombines TRBV5-1 with TRBJ2-5; D gene unclear. The V gene's germline CDR1 is SGHRS and CDR2 YFSETQ. V gave up 0 bases and J gave up 4 bases, with 7 bases separating them. This CDR3 has 13 residues.

The chain couples TRBV4-3 to TRBJ1-1; D is undetermined. Germline V gives CDR1 LGHNA, CDR2 YSLEER. The CDR3 is made up of 16 amino acids. Trimming left V 2 bases short and J 14 bases short, with 27 bases between. The CDR3 bases are TGCGCCAGCAGCCAAAATAACGAACCGGGTCCTAATCGATTCTTCTTT. Amino acid sequence: CASSQNNEPGPNRFFF.

The rearrangement uses TRBV7-2 and TRBJ1-4, with D maybe TRBD1 (5 bases). Trimming shortened V by 6 bases and J by 6 bases, and 14 bases separated the two germline ends. This CDR3 is built from 14 residues. The germline V gene encodes CDR1 SGHTA and CDR2 FQGNSA. DNA of the CDR3: TGTGCCAGCAGTACGGGGGGAGGGTATGAAAAACTGTTTTTT. It translates to CASSTGGGYEKLFF.

The rearrangement uses TRBV29-1 and TRBJ2-3; no definite D call. Between the trimmed V and J ends, which lost 8 bases and 1 base, there was a span of 22 bases. This CDR3 region has 16 residues. CDR1 SQVTM and CDR2 ANQGSEA come from the germline V gene. As DNA, the CDR3 is TGCAGCCTAACCGGGTCGAAACCTTTTGGCACAGATACGCAGTATTTT. Translating it yields CSLTGSKPFGTDTQYF.